This T cell receptor (beta chain) was profiled in a study of spatial heterogeneity in lung cancer. Study-wide context: Raw reads showed each unique TCR and UMI combination turning up more than ten times on average.

Trimming stripped 6 bases from V and 6 bases from J, with 12 bases between. This CDR3 region has 12 residues. The germline CDR1 and CDR2 sequences are SQVTM and ANQGSEA. TCRdb used MiXCR to reprocess the 5' RACE reads, holding one entry per CDR3 protein. The sample carries around 87,000 distinct CDR3 sequences, approximately 12% recorded once. This clonotype was recorded a few times. Its antigen is currently unknown. The time point: sample taken at primary tumor resection. The 60 to 80 donors had untreated early-stage non-small cell lung cancer. Unsorted whole RNA samples from tumor, nontumor lung or frozen PBMC were sequenced. Study outcomes and limitations: The appearance of ubiquitous expanded tumor TCRs in blood was greater at resection than follow-up.

The sample consisted of PBMCs, taken at surgery. J is TRBJ2-1 and V is TRBV29-1; D ambiguous. This sequence originates from a male donor with early-stage non-small cell lung cancer. The CDR3 sequence is CSVKARSNEQFF. For the CDR3, the DNA is TGCAGCGTAAAAGCTAGATCCAATGAGCAGTTCTTC.